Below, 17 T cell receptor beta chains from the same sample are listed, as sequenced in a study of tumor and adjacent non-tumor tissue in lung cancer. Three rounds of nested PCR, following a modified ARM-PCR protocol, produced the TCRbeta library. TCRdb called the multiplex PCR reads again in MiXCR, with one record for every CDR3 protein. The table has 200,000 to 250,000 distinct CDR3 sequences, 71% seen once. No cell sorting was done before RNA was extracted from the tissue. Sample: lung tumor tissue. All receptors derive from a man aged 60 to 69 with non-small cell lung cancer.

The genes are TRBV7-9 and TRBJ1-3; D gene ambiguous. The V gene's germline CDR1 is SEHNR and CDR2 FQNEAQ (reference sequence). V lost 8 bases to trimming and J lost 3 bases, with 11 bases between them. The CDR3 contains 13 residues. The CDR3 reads CASEGVGGNTIYF. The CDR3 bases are TGTGCCAGCGAGGGCGTCGGTGGAAACACCATATATTTT.

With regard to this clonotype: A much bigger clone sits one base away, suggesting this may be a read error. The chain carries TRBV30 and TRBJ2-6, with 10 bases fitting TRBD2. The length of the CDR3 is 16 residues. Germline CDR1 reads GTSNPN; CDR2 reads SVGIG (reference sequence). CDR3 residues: CDWSVLAGAGANVLTF. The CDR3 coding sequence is TGTGACTGGAGTGTGCTAGCGGGAGCTGGGGCCAACGTCCTGACTTTC.

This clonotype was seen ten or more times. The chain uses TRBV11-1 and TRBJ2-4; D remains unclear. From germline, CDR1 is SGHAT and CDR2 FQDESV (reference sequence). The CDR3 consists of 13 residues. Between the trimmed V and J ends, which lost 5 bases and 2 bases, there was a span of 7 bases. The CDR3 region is CASSTSPKNIQYF. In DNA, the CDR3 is TGTGCCAGCAGCACCAGCCCCAAAAACATTCAGTACTTC.

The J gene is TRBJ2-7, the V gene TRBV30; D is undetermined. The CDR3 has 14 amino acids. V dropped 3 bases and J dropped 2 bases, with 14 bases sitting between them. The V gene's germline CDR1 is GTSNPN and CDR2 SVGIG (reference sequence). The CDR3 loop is CAWRLETPTYEQYF. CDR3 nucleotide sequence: TGTGCCTGGAGACTTGAGACCCCTACCTACGAGCAGTACTTC.

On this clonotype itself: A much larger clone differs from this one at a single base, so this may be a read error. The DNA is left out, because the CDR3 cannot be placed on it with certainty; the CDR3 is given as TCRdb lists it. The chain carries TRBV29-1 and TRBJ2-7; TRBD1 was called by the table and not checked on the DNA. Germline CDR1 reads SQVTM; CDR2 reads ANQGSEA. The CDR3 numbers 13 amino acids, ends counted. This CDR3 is CSVVGWGTGEQNF.

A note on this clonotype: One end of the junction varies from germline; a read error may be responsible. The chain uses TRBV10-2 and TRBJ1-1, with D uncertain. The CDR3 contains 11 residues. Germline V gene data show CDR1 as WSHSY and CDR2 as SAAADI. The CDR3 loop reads CAGSDFTEALF. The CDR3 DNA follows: TGCGCCGGCAGTGACTTCACTGAAGCTTTATTT.

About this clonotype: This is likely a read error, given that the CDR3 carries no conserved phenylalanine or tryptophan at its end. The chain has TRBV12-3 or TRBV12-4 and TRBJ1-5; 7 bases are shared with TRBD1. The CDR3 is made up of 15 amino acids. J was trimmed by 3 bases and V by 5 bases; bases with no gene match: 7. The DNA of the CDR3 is TGTGCCAGCAGTCCGATAACAGGGGTCAATCAGCCCCAGCATTCT. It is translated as CASSPITGVNQPQHS.

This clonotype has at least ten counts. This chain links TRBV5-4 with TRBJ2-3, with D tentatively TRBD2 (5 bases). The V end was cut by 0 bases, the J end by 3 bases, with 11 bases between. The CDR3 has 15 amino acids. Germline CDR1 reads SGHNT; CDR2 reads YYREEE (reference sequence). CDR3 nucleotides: TGTGCCAGCAGCTTGGAGTCTAGGAGGACAGATACGCAGTATTTT. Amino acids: CASSLESRRTDTQYF.

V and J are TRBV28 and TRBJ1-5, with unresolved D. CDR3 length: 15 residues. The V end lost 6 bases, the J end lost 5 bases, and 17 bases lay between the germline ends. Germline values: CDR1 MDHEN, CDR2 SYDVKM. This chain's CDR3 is CASSPRGYAYQPQHF. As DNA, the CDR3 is TGTGCCAGCAGCCCCAGAGGTTATGCGTATCAGCCCCAGCATTTT.

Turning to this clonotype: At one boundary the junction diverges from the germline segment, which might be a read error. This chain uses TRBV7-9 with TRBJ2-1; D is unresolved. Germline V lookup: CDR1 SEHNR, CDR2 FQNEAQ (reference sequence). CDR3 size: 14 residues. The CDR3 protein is CACSVSTQPNEQFF. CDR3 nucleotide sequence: TGTGCCTGCAGCGTGAGCACGCAGCCCAATGAGCAGTTCTTC. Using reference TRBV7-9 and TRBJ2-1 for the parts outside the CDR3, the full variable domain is DTGVSQNPRHKITKRGQNVTFRCDPISEHNRLYWYRQTLGQGPEFLTYFQNEAQLEKSRLLSDRFSAERPKGSFSTLEIQRTEQGDSAMYLCACSVSTQPNEQFFGPGTRLTVL.

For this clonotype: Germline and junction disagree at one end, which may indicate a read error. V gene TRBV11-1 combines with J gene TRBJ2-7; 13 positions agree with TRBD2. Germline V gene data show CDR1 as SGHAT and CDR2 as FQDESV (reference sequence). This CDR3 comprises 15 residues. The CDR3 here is CASTPRGLAGNDQYF. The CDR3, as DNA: TGTGCCAGTACCCCCCGGGGACTAGCGGGAAACGACCAGTACTTC.

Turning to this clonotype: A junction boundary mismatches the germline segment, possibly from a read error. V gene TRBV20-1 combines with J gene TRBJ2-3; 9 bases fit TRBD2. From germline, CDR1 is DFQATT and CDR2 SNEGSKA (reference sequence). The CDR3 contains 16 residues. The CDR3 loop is CSARVNSGGSIDTQYF. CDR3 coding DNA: TGCAGTGCTAGAGTTAACAGCGGGGGGAGCATAGATACGCAGTATTTT.

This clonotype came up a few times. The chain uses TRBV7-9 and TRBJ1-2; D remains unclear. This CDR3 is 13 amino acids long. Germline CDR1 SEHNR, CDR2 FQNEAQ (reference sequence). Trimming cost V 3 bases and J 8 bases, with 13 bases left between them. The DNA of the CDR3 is TGTGCCAGCAGCTTTACGGGGATTGGGGGCTACACCTTC. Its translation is CASSFTGIGGYTF. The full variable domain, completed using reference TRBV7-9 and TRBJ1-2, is DTGVSQNPRHKITKRGQNVTFRCDPISEHNRLYWYRQTLGQGPEFLTYFQNEAQLEKSRLLSDRFSAERPKGSFSTLEIQRTEQGDSAMYLCASSFTGIGGYTFGSGTRLTVV.

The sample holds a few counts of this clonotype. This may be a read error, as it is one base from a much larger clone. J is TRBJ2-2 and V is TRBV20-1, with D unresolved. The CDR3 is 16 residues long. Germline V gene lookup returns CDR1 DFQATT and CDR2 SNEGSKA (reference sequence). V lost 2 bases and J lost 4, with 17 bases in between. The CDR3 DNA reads TGCAGTGCTAGACCCATCTTGTGGTGTTCCACCGGGGAGCTGTTTTTT. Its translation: CSARPILWCSTGELFF.

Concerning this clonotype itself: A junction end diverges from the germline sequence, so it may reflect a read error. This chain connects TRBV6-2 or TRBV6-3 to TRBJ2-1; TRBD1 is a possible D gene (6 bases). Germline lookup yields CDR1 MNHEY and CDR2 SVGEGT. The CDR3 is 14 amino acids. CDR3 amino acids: CVSSYYGGHNERFF. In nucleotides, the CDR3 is TGTGTCAGTAGTTACTATGGGGGACACAATGAGCGGTTCTTC.

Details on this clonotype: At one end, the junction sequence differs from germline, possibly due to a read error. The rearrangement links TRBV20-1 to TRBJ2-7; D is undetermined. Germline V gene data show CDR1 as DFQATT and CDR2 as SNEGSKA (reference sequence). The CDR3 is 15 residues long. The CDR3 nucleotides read TGCAGTGCTAGAGATGGAGAAAAACTCCGGTACGAGCATTACTTC. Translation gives CSARDGEKLRYEHYF.

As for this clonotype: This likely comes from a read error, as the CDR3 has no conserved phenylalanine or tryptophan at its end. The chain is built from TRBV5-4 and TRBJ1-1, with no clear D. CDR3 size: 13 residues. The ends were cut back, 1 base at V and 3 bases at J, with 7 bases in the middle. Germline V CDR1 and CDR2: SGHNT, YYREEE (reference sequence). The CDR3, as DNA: TGTGCCAGCAGCTTGAACTGGGACACTGAAGCTTTCTTA. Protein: CASSLNWDTEAFL.